This TCR beta chain was retrieved from a study of blood T cells in healthy people across ages. Together with a sample-barcoded 5' primer, a J-beta primer mix was included in a second PCR lasting roughly 6 to 12 cycles. Each CDR3 protein gets one entry after TCRdb re-called the 5' RACE reads with MiXCR. The sample records 1 million to 1.2 million distinct CDR3 sequences, around two fifths being singletons. Overall study findings and caveats: Higher diversity, along with more naive CD4+ cells, distinguished long-lived donors from aged donors. Donor CMV infection status was unknown, possibly confounding age-related changes in expanded clonotypes.

A word on this clonotype: Its antigen is currently unknown.

Losses at the gene ends were 2 bases for V and 8 bases for J; bases not matched to a gene: 7. The CDR3 runs 14 residues. Per the germline V gene, CDR1 is SGHRS and CDR2 is YFSETQ. Each sample had at least 7 million PBMCs isolated. This clonotype was obtained from a man younger than 35 in good health. The genes are TRBV5-1 and TRBJ2-1; 7 bases are a match to TRBD2. The sequenced sample was blood. The CDR3 DNA reads as TGCGCCAGCAGCTTCGGCGGGGGAGACGATGAGCAGTTCTTC. This encodes CASSFGGGDDEQFF.